The source of this T cell receptor beta chain is a study of blood T cell repertoires in COVID-19. Study-wide context: From the United States, Italy and Spain came samples of acute and convalescent COVID-19.

Profiled with immunoSEQ multiplex PCR; TCRdb holds only in-frame clones, not every one. This table has around 250,000 clones, around 87% appearing once. Trimming cost V 4 bases and J 1 base, with 11 bases left between them. Looked up from germline, CDR1 is SGHDT and CDR2 is YYEEEE. CDR3 size: 14 residues. The sample was PBMCs or T cells enriched from blood (not recorded which). This clonotype was obtained from a woman between 45 and 65 years old who had recovered from COVID-19. V usage is TRBV5-6 and J usage is TRBJ1-1; a weak D match, TRBD1 (6 bases). The CDR3 sequence is CASSQDSWNTEAFF. The CDR3 DNA sequence: TGTGCCAGCAGCCAGGACAGTTGGAACACTGAAGCTTTCTTT.